Each of the 26 T cell receptor beta chains below was sequenced from the same sample in a study of shared clonotypes between healthy human individuals. Data came from immunoSEQ multiplex PCR; TCRdb stores just in-frame clones and leaves some out. Among under 1,100,000 clones, around 75% were seen once, and the ten largest hold over 1.3%. Sequenced: memory CD4+ T cells sorted from blood. Subset: CD45RA-negative fraction. The receptors here all came from a man aged 18-30 years in good health.

The chain recombines TRBV7-9 with TRBJ2-3; 13 bases are shared with TRBD2. The ends lost 1 base at V and 3 bases at J; junction bases unmatched: 10. Looked up from germline, CDR1 is SEHNR and CDR2 is FQNEAQ (reference sequence). This CDR3 contains 19 residues. CDR3 nucleotides: TGTGCCAGCAGCTTAGGGACTAGCGGGGGTATTTTAGGGACAGATACGCAGTATTTT. Protein product: CASSLGTSGGILGTDTQYF.

About this clone: The same CDR3 can be traced to other DNA sequences in this sample. The V call is TRBV5-1, the J call TRBJ1-2; D remains unclear. V shed 0 bases and J shed 2 bases, with 8 bases lying between them. The CDR3 extends over 14 amino acids. In germline, CDR1 is SGHRS, CDR2 YFSETQ. The CDR3 nucleotides read TGCGCCAGCAGCTTGGGGATTGGGAACTATGGCTACACCTTC. Its translation is CASSLGIGNYGYTF.

This clone was recorded only once. The chain links TRBV30 to TRBJ1-3; TRBD1 might be the D (5 bases). Germline values: CDR1 GTSNPN, CDR2 SVGIG (reference sequence). The CDR3 runs 15 residues. Trimming removed 2 bases from V and 0 bases from J, with 11 bases in between. CDR3 DNA: TGTGCCTGGAGTCGAGACAGCTACTCTGGAAACACCATATATTTT. Amino acid sequence: CAWSRDSYSGNTIYF.

The chain is built from TRBV7-6 and TRBJ1-6, with D perhaps matching TRBD1 (6 bases). From germline, CDR1 is SGHVS and CDR2 FNYEAQ. This CDR3 contains 16 residues. V lost 0 bases, J lost 5 bases, and 11 bases lay in between. CDR3 loop: CASSLATGGNNSPLHF. The CDR3 DNA reads TGTGCCAGCAGCTTAGCGACAGGCGGAAATAATTCACCCCTCCACTTT.

The chain recombines TRBV7-2 with TRBJ2-1; TRBD2 might be the D (5 bases). Trimming removed 1 base from V and 9 bases from J, with 7 bases in between. The length of the CDR3 is 12 residues. CDR1 and CDR2 (germline): SGHTA, FQGNSA. The CDR3 DNA follows: TGTGCCAGCAGCTTAGTGGCGGGTGAGCAGTTCTTC. Protein: CASSLVAGEQFF.

This chain links TRBV28 with TRBJ1-5; 7 positions match TRBD1. CDR3 length equals 16 residues. V gave up 8 bases and J gave up 7 bases; unmatched junction bases: 17. Germline V gene lookup returns CDR1 MDHEN and CDR2 SYDVKM. CDR3 amino acids: CASSLLRTGGIQPQHF. The CDR3, as DNA: TGTGCCAGCTCTCTCCTCAGGACAGGTGGAATACAGCCCCAGCATTTT.

The chain has TRBV20-1 and TRBJ1-6, with TRBD1 as a possible D gene (5 bases). The CDR3 extends over 11 amino acids. Trimming left V 5 bases short and J 18 bases short, with 17 bases between. Per the germline V gene, CDR1 is DFQATT and CDR2 is SNEGSKA (reference sequence). This CDR3 reads CSACPGQGCHF. The CDR3 DNA reads TGCAGTGCTTGTCCGGGCCAGGGTTGCCACTTT.

In the case of this clone: The sample has other DNA sequences that encode this CDR3 too. V is TRBV18 and J is TRBJ1-5, with D perhaps matching TRBD1 (5 bases). The germline V gene encodes CDR1 KGHSH and CDR2 LQKENI. This CDR3 has 15 residues. V was cut by 2 bases and J by 2 bases, with 10 bases left in between. Here the CDR3 reads CASSPGGGGNQPQHF. For the CDR3, the DNA is TGTGCCAGCTCACCAGGGGGGGGAGGCAATCAGCCCCAGCATTTT. The full variable domain, with the rest looked up from reference TRBV18 and TRBJ1-5, is NAGVMQNPRHLVRRRGQEARLRCSPMKGHSHVYWYRQLPEEGLKFMVYLQKENIIDESGMPKERFSAEFPKEGPSILRIQQVVRGDSAAYFCASSPGGGGNQPQHFGDGTRLSIL.

This chain connects TRBV7-8 to TRBJ2-7, with 11 bases fitting TRBD2. CDR1 SGHVS and CDR2 FQNEAQ come from the germline V gene. The CDR3 contains 18 residues. The V gene end was trimmed by 0 bases and the J gene end by 0 bases; junction bases not matched to a gene: 7. In DNA, the CDR3 is TGTGCCAGCAGCTTAGCGTTCCTAGCGGGGGGAAGCTCCTACGAGCAGTACTTC. It encodes CASSLAFLAGGSSYEQYF.

The V and J genes are TRBV28 and TRBJ2-7; D is perhaps TRBD1 (6 bases). The CDR3 runs 13 residues. Germline values: CDR1 MDHEN, CDR2 SYDVKM. Trimming removed 5 bases from V and 4 bases from J, with 12 bases in between. DNA of the CDR3: TGTGCCAGCAGTAGCGGACAGTCTTACGAGCAGTACTTC. It codes for CASSSGQSYEQYF.

This clone was counted only a few times. The chain joins TRBV6-1 to TRBJ1-3; D possibly corresponds to TRBD1 (6 bases). Trimming took off 2 bases at V and 2 bases at J, with 13 bases between the two ends. CDR3 length: 16 amino acids. Germline lookup yields CDR1 MNHNS and CDR2 SASEGT. CDR3 protein: CASSERRGGTGNTIYF. In nucleotides, the CDR3 is TGTGCCAGCAGTGAAAGAAGGGGGGGCACTGGAAACACCATATATTTT.

The gene calls are TRBV28 and TRBJ1-1, with D maybe TRBD1 (6 bases). This CDR3 contains 16 residues. CDR1 is MDHEN, CDR2 SYDVKM, per germline. The ends were cut back, 5 bases at V and 7 bases at J, with 23 bases in the middle. The CDR3 coding sequence is TGTGCCAGCAGTGCCCTGATGGGCCTCGGGGGCAGTGAAGCTTTCTTT. This sequence encodes CASSALMGLGGSEAFF.

There are a few counts of this clone. This chain connects TRBV7-2 to TRBJ2-2; D may be TRBD1 (6 bases). The CDR3 is made up of 15 amino acids. Per the germline V gene, CDR1 is SGHTA and CDR2 is FQGNSA. V was pared by 4 bases and J by 4 bases, with 13 bases between. For the CDR3, the DNA is TGTGCCAGCAGCTCCTCAAGAGGGGGCACCGGGGAGCTGTTTTTT. Translated, it gives CASSSSRGGTGELFF.

On this clone: The same CDR3 also results from other DNA sequences found in this sample. The chain links TRBV10-1 to TRBJ1-6; D perhaps matches TRBD1 (6 bases). Per the germline V gene, CDR1 is WNHNN and CDR2 is SYGVQD (reference sequence). Trimming pared 2 bases from V and 10 bases from J, leaving 12 bases between. The CDR3 is made up of 14 amino acids. The CDR3 coding sequence is TGCGCCAGCAGTGAGGAGGGGGTCGGCTCACCCCTCCACTTT. It translates to CASSEEGVGSPLHF.

The chain employs TRBV7-9 and TRBJ2-3, with D perhaps matching TRBD2 (5 bases). V was shortened by 1 base and J by 8 bases, with 13 bases between the two germline ends. This CDR3 contains 14 residues. Germline V CDR1 and CDR2: SEHNR, FQNEAQ (reference sequence). In DNA, the CDR3 is TGTGCCAGCAGCTTAGATGGCACTAGTGGTACGCAGTATTTT. It yields the protein CASSLDGTSGTQYF.

To note about this clone: One end of the junction is discordant with germline, which a read error may explain. This sequence joins TRBV7-7 and TRBJ1-3; D is perhaps TRBD1 (6 bases). CDR1 and CDR2 from the germline V gene are SSHAT and FNYEAQ (reference sequence). This CDR3 has 13 amino acids. This chain's CDR3 is CASSAGVGNTIYF. In nucleotides, the CDR3 is TGTGCTAGCAGCGCAGGGGTCGGAAACACCATATATTTT.

CDR3 bases: TGTGCCAGCAGCTTAGTACTGGGGTACGAGCAGTACTTC. Protein: CASSLVLGYEQYF. This chain links TRBV11-2 with TRBJ2-7; unclear D gene. Germline CDR1 reads SGHAT; CDR2 reads FQNNGV. Trimming left V 1 base short and J 4 bases short, with 8 bases between. The CDR3 has 13 residues.

This clone has a count of ten or more. The gene calls are TRBV15 and TRBJ1-5; D possibly corresponds to TRBD1 (5 bases). The CDR3 loop spans 16 amino acids. V lost 0 bases and J lost 3, with 12 bases in between. From germline, CDR1 is LNHNV and CDR2 YYDKDF (reference sequence). CDR3 in amino acids: CATSRDSAGINQPQHF. The CDR3, as DNA: TGTGCCACCAGCAGAGATTCCGCAGGGATCAATCAGCCCCAGCATTTT.

The V gene is TRBV5-1, the J gene TRBJ2-1, with D possibly matching TRBD1 (6 bases). Trimming took off 4 bases at V and 4 bases at J, with 15 bases between the two ends. The length of the CDR3 is 15 residues. Germline CDR1 and CDR2: SGHRS and YFSETQ. As DNA, the CDR3 is TGCGCCAGCAGCACGAAGCAGGGGTCATACAATGAGCAGTTCTTC. This translates into CASSTKQGSYNEQFF.

The chain uses TRBV19 and TRBJ1-2; a possible D gene is TRBD1 (5 bases). From germline, CDR1 is LNHDA and CDR2 SQIVND (reference sequence). The germline V and J ends were trimmed by 6 bases and 4 bases, with 15 bases remaining between them. CDR3 size: 14 residues. CDR3 nucleotides: TGTGCCAGTAGGCCACGGGACGGAGGCTATGGCTACACCTTC. It is translated as CASRPRDGGYGYTF.

Concerning this clone itself: Other DNA sequences of this sample code for an identical CDR3. The J gene is TRBJ2-1, the V gene TRBV19, with D possibly being TRBD2 (7 bases). Germline V gives CDR1 LNHDA, CDR2 SQIVND (reference sequence). V lost 2 bases and J 4 bases, leaving 12 bases between the germline ends. The CDR3 runs to 15 residues. The CDR3 sequence: CASSIPGGPYNEQFF. The DNA for the CDR3 is TGTGCCAGTAGTATACCGGGGGGCCCTTACAATGAGCAGTTCTTC.

This clone was counted a few times. CDR3 sequence: CASSGGTGYADTQYF. CDR3 nucleotides: TGTGCCAGCTCAGGAGGCACAGGGTATGCAGATACGCAGTATTTT. The chain joins TRBV2 to TRBJ2-3, with a possible D match to TRBD1 (6 bases). CDR1 SNHLY and CDR2 FYNNEI come from the germline V gene. V was cut by 8 bases and J by 4 bases, with 19 bases left in between. The CDR3 sequence is 15 residues long.

About this clone: The sample contains more than one DNA sequence encoding this CDR3. This sequence joins TRBV28 and TRBJ2-1; TRBD1 agrees at 12 bases. J gave up 7 bases and V 4 bases, and 5 bases lay outside the gene matches. This CDR3 spans 15 amino acids. Germline CDR1 and CDR2: MDHEN and SYDVKM. The CDR3 coding sequence is TGTGCCAGCAGTTCGGGACAGGGGGCGCGGAATGAGCAGTTCTTC. This codes for CASSSGQGARNEQFF.

The chain links TRBV7-9 to TRBJ2-1; TRBD2 agrees at 9 bases. This CDR3 has 18 amino acids. J was trimmed by 4 bases and V by 0 bases; bases with no gene match: 10. CDR1 and CDR2 (germline): SEHNR, FQNEAQ (reference sequence). The CDR3 here is CASSLAWLAGPLYNEQFF. The CDR3 DNA follows: TGTGCCAGCAGCTTAGCATGGCTAGCGGGACCATTATACAATGAGCAGTTCTTC.

This clone has just a few counts. The V gene is TRBV6-1, the J gene TRBJ1-2; D perhaps matches TRBD1 (5 bases). The germline V gene encodes CDR1 MNHNS and CDR2 SASEGT. CDR3 size: 15 residues. The germline V and J ends were trimmed by 0 bases and 3 bases, with 11 bases remaining between them. The CDR3 region has the DNA TGTGCCAGCAGTGAAGCGCACGGACAATACTATGGCTACACCTTC. Protein sequence: CASSEAHGQYYGYTF.

V is TRBV7-2 and J is TRBJ2-7, with D uncertain. V was shortened by 5 bases and J by 3 bases, with 17 bases between the two germline ends. CDR1 and CDR2 from the germline V gene are SGHTA and FQGNSA. The CDR3 is 15 residues long. The DNA of the CDR3 is TGTGCCAGCAGCATCGGACGGCAAAAACTCTACGAGCAGTACTTC. It translates to CASSIGRQKLYEQYF.